This T cell receptor beta chain was obtained from a study of T cell responses to AZD1222 COVID-19 vaccine. The protocol was immunoSEQ multiplex PCR, while the TCRdb copy is restricted to in-frame clones and leaves out a portion. Here the sample spans around 160,000 clones, less than 95% being singletons. With respect to this clone: Antigen unknown.

Study-level findings and limits: White British ancestry dominated among donors, who included more females, and clonal diversity was possibly underestimated. Compared with day 0, the breadth and depth of the Spike-specific TCR repertoire rose significantly after two doses of AZD1222. Along spike, vaccine-associated CD4 TCRs were found throughout, with dominance at 160-218 and 743-854.

Germline loops: CDR1 LNHDA, CDR2 SQIVND (reference sequence). V shed 3 bases and J shed 5 bases, with 19 bases lying between them. The CDR3 spans 16 residues. This receptor was identified in an adult in good health. The specimen comprised peripheral blood, sampled on day 0 of AZD1222 vaccination. This chain uses TRBV19 with TRBJ2-5; D may correspond to TRBD1 or TRBD2 (6 bases each). CDR3 sequence (DNA): TGTGCCAGTAGTATTAGTTACGGAACAGGGAGGGAGACCCAGTACTTC. This encodes CASSISYGTGRETQYF.